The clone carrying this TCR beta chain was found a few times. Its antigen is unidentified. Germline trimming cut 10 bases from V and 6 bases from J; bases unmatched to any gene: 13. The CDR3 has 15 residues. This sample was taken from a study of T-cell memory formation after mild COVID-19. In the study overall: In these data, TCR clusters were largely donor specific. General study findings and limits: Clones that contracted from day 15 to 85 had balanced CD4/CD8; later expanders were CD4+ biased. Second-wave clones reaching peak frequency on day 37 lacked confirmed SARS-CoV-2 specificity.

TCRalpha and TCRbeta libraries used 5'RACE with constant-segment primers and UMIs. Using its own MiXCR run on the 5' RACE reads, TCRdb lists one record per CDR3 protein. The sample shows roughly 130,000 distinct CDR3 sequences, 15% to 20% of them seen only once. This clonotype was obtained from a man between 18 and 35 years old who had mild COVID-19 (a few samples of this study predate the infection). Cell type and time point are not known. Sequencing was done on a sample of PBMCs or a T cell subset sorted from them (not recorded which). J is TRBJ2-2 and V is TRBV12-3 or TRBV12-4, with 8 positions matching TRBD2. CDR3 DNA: TGTGCCACCTCCGCAGGACTAGCTCTTTCCGGGGAGCTGTTTTTT. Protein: CATSAGLALSGELFF.